A single sample gave rise to the 13 T cell receptor beta chains below, sequenced in a study of CD8+ T cells in alopecia areata. Sequencing used cDNA as its template, made by extracting RNA and reverse transcribing it. Clones were read by immunoSEQ multiplex PCR, and TCRdb kept only the in-frame ones, dropping some. The profile shows about 110,000 clones, approximately 63% of them singletons. The sample was CD8+ T cells sorted from blood. Receptors originate from a human donor in good health.

The chain employs TRBV7-2 and TRBJ2-1; D assignment may be TRBD1 or TRBD2 (5 bases each). Deletions cut 1 base from V and 1 base from J, with 8 bases between. Germline V CDR1 and CDR2: SGHTA, FQGNSA. The CDR3 is 15 amino acids. DNA of the CDR3: TGTGCCAGCAGCTTAGAAGAGGGGTCCTACAATGAGCAGTTCTTC. This codes for CASSLEEGSYNEQFF.

This clone appeared a few times. The gene calls are TRBV29-1 and TRBJ1-2; D is unclear. The V and J ends lost 1 base and 0 bases respectively, with 15 bases between them. Germline V gene sequence: CDR1 SQVTM, CDR2 ANQGSEA. The CDR3 sequence is 16 residues long. The CDR3 loop reads CSVEGWGVEANYGYTF. CDR3 nucleotide sequence: TGCAGCGTTGAAGGATGGGGAGTGGAAGCTAACTATGGCTACACCTTC.

The chain has TRBV7-8 and TRBJ1-1; 8 nucleotides align to TRBD1. After removal of 2 bases from V and 8 bases from J, the junction contained 7 bases not matched to a gene. The germline CDR1 and CDR2 sequences are SGHVS and FQNEAQ. The CDR3 consists of 14 residues. CDR3 region: CASSLLQGGREAFF. CDR3 sequence (DNA): TGTGCCAGCAGCTTACTACAGGGGGGACGGGAAGCTTTCTTT.

This chain connects TRBV4-2 to TRBJ2-7; weak D call: TRBD2 (6 bases). The germline V and J ends were trimmed by 2 bases and 5 bases, with 10 bases remaining between them. This CDR3 spans 13 amino acids. Germline V gene sequence: CDR1 LGHNA, CDR2 YNFKEQ. DNA for the CDR3: TGTGCCAGCAGCCAAACGCGGGGAGACGAGCAGTACTTC. Its protein product is CASSQTRGDEQYF.

This clone has more than one count but fewer than ten. V usage is TRBV29-1 and J usage is TRBJ2-1, with 16 bases matching TRBD2. The CDR3 contains 17 residues. V trimming: 5 bases; J trimming: 4 bases; junction bases outside the gene matches: 8. CDR1 is SQVTM, CDR2 ANQGSEA, per germline. In DNA, the CDR3 is TGCAGCGTTAGGCGGCCGGGACTAGCGGGGGGGTACAATGAGCAGTTCTTC. Its protein product is CSVRRPGLAGGYNEQFF.

Of note for this clone: One junction end disagrees with the germline gene, perhaps due to a read error. The chain uses TRBV27 and TRBJ2-7; 9 positions agree with TRBD1. From germline, CDR1 is MNHEY and CDR2 SMNVEV (reference sequence). The CDR3 extends over 14 amino acids. CDR3 nucleotide sequence: TGTGCCAGCAGTTTATCCGGGACAGGGTTTTATTGGCACTTC. Its translation: CASSLSGTGFYWHF.

A note on this clone: This sample also contains other DNA sequences that code for the same CDR3. This chain joins TRBV9 and TRBJ2-2, with no clear D. This CDR3 is built from 13 residues. V gave up 0 bases and J gave up 4 bases, with 4 bases separating them. CDR1 is SGDLS, CDR2 YYNGEE, per germline. The CDR3 loop is CASSVGGTGELFF. CDR3 bases: TGTGCCAGCAGCGTAGGTGGCACCGGGGAGCTGTTTTTT. Supplemented by reference TRBV9 and TRBJ2-2, the full variable domain reads DSGVTQTPKHLITATGQRVTLRCSPRSGDLSVYWYQQSLDQGLQFLIQYYNGEERAKGNILERFSAQQFPDLHSELNLSSLELGDSALYFCASSVGGTGELFFGEGSRLTVL.

The sample holds one count of this clone. The rearrangement links TRBV7-8 to TRBJ2-5; D is unclear. This CDR3 contains 13 residues. Per the germline V gene, CDR1 is SGHVS and CDR2 is FQNEAQ. The ends were cut back, 3 bases at V and 0 bases at J, with 5 bases in the middle. The CDR3 region is CASSFPNQETQYF. DNA of the CDR3: TGTGCCAGCAGCTTCCCCAACCAAGAGACCCAGTACTTC.

This clone occurred once. This sample includes further DNA sequences coding for the same CDR3. J is TRBJ2-7 and V is TRBV4-3; 10 bases agree with TRBD1. After removal of 3 bases from V and 4 bases from J, the junction contained 3 bases not matched to a gene. This CDR3 contains 14 residues. Germline V gives CDR1 LGHNA, CDR2 YSLEER. DNA for the CDR3: TGCGCCAGCAGCCAGGGACAGGGGCTGTACGAGCAGTACTTC. Its protein is CASSQGQGLYEQYF.

This clone turned up a few times. The chain combines TRBV7-9 with TRBJ2-7; D ambiguous. The CDR3 loop spans 13 amino acids. CDR1 is SEHNR and CDR2 is FQNEAQ in the germline V gene (reference sequence). V lost 5 bases to trimming and J lost 3 bases, with 11 bases between them. The DNA for the CDR3 is TGTGCCAGCAGCCTGACTTCGGTCTACGAGCAGTACTTC. Residues: CASSLTSVYEQYF.

The gene calls are TRBV7-2 and TRBJ2-1; perhaps TRBD1 as D (6 bases). CDR1 and CDR2 (germline): SGHTA, FQGNSA. The CDR3 spans 15 residues. V lost 2 bases and J lost 1, with 9 bases in between. In nucleotides, the CDR3 is TGTGCCAGCAGCTTAACAGGGAGTTCCTACAATGAGCAGTTCTTC. As protein: CASSLTGSSYNEQFF. The variable domain in full, completed from reference TRBV7-2 and TRBJ2-1, reads GAGVSQSPSNKVTEKGKDVELRCDPISGHTALYWYRQSLGQGLEFLIYFQGNSAPDKSGLPSDRFSAERTGGSVSTLTIQRTQQEDSAVYLCASSLTGSSYNEQFFGPGTRLTVL.

This chain joins TRBV2 and TRBJ2-5, with 9 bases lining up with TRBD1. The CDR3 spans 14 residues. Germline V gene sequence: CDR1 SNHLY, CDR2 FYNNEI. J gave up 5 bases and V 2 bases, and 3 bases lay outside the gene matches. CDR3 loop: CASSEHRGLETQYF. The CDR3 coding sequence is TGTGCCAGCAGTGAACACAGGGGGCTCGAGACCCAGTACTTC.

This chain connects TRBV11-2 to TRBJ2-4, with D perhaps TRBD1 (6 bases). This CDR3 has 14 residues. Trimming stripped 3 bases from V and 4 bases from J, with 10 bases between. CDR1 and CDR2 (germline): SGHAT, FQNNGV. In nucleotides, the CDR3 is TGTGCCAGCAGCTTTTGGACAGCAAAAAACATTCAGTACTTC. This encodes CASSFWTAKNIQYF.